What follows are 26 T cell receptor beta chains derived from one specimen sequenced in a study of T cells in localized non-small cell lung cancer. The assay was immunoSEQ multiplex PCR, and TCRdb's table has in-frame clones only and misses some. The sample yields fewer than 2,000 clones, roughly a quarter seen once. This sample comprised normal lung tissue next to the tumor, obtained before any cancer treatment. These receptor sequences come from a woman between 35 and 70 years old with stage II squamous cell lung carcinoma.

The V gene is TRBV14, the J gene TRBJ2-5; D gene unclear. The CDR3 sequence is 15 residues long. CDR1 and CDR2 from the germline V gene are SGHDN and FVKESK. V was trimmed by 4 bases and J by 1 base, leaving 13 bases between them. The CDR3, as DNA: TGTGCCAGCAGCCCTCGTCTGGATTTCCAAGAGACCCAGTACTTC. It translates to CASSPRLDFQETQYF.

This chain connects TRBV6-8 to TRBJ2-7, with D perhaps assigned TRBD1 or TRBD2 (6 bases each). V was cut by 5 bases and J by 4 bases, with 9 bases left in between. Germline V gives CDR1 MNHGY, CDR2 SAAAGT. The CDR3 contains 12 residues. The CDR3 sequence is CASSEGGYEQYF. CDR3 in DNA: TGTGCCAGCAGTGAGGGGGGATACGAGCAGTACTTC.

This clone occurred a few times. J is TRBJ2-1 and V is TRBV19; TRBD2 aligns across 11 bases. V lost 5 bases, J lost 5 bases, and 5 bases stayed unmatched. Per the germline V gene, CDR1 is LNHDA and CDR2 is SQIVND (reference sequence). The CDR3 runs 15 residues. The CDR3 nucleotides are TGTGCCAGTAGTTCACTAGCGGGAGATCACAATGAGCAGTTCTTC. It encodes CASSSLAGDHNEQFF.

The sample holds a few counts of this clone. The chain joins TRBV11-3 to TRBJ2-1; D is possibly TRBD2 (6 bases). The V end lost 3 bases, the J end lost 0 bases, and 9 bases lay between the germline ends. The CDR3 has 15 residues. The germline gives CDR1 SGHNT, CDR2 YENEEA. The CDR3 DNA reads as TGTGCCAGCAGCTTGGCCGGGAGCTCCTACAATGAGCAGTTCTTC. Translation gives CASSLAGSSYNEQFF.

The V gene is TRBV28, the J gene TRBJ2-2, with 13 bases fitting TRBD2. V gave up 7 bases and J gave up 3 bases; unmatched junction bases: 5. The germline CDR1 and CDR2 sequences are MDHEN and SYDVKM. The CDR3 runs 16 residues. The CDR3 nucleotides read TGTGCCAGCACCGCAGGACTAGCGGGAGACACCGGGGAGCTGTTTTTT. Protein: CASTAGLAGDTGELFF.

This clone was seen a few times. The J gene is TRBJ2-1, the V gene TRBV11-3; 13 bases fit TRBD2. In germline, CDR1 is SGHNT, CDR2 YENEEA. This CDR3 comprises 16 residues. V shed 6 bases and J 2 bases; nucleotides not matched to a gene: 4. The CDR3 region is CASSQGLAGTYNEQFF. CDR3 DNA sequence: TGTGCCAGCAGTCAGGGACTAGCGGGAACCTACAATGAGCAGTTCTTC. The full variable domain, with the rest looked up from reference TRBV11-3 and TRBJ2-1, is EAGVVQSPRYKIIEKKQPVAFWCNPISGHNTLYWYLQNLGQGPELLIRYENEEAVDDSQLPKDRFSAERLKGVDSTLKIQPAELGDSAVYLCASSQGLAGTYNEQFFGPGTRLTVL.

V and J are TRBV28 and TRBJ1-3; the D gene is possibly TRBD1 (5 bases). The CDR3 covers 17 residues. The V and J ends lost 5 bases and 4 bases respectively, with 21 bases between them. From germline, CDR1 is MDHEN and CDR2 SYDVKM. The CDR3 sequence: CASSDSKRGSAGNTIYF. CDR3 nucleotides: TGTGCCAGCAGTGACTCCAAAAGGGGCTCGGCCGGAAACACCATATATTTT.

The rearrangement links TRBV9 to TRBJ1-3; D may be TRBD1 (6 bases). Trimming cost V 0 bases and J 0 bases, with 7 bases left between them. The CDR3 totals 15 residues. Germline CDR1 and CDR2: SGDLS and YYNGEE. CDR3 amino acids: CASSVAGDSGNTIYF. CDR3 nucleotides: TGTGCCAGCAGCGTAGCAGGGGACTCTGGAAACACCATATATTTT.

This chain's CDR3 is CASSLNSYTDTQYF. The CDR3 DNA reads TGTGCCAGCAGCTTAAACTCTTACACAGATACGCAGTATTTT. The J gene is TRBJ2-3, the V gene TRBV11-3; D unresolved. Germline-derived CDR1 and CDR2 are SGHNT and YENEEA. This CDR3 spans 14 amino acids. Trimming stripped 2 bases from V and 2 bases from J, with 8 bases between.

The sample holds a few counts of this clone. The J gene is TRBJ2-1, the V gene TRBV11-3, with 9 bases identical to TRBD2. Germline V gene data show CDR1 as SGHNT and CDR2 as YENEEA. Trimming removed 7 bases from V and 8 bases from J; junction bases left unmatched: 18. This CDR3 region has 17 residues. CDR3 bases: TGTGCCAGCACCCTGAGAGCTAGCGGGACCACAAGCCATGAGCAGTTCTTC. Its protein is CASTLRASGTTSHEQFF.

This clone was seen a handful of times. This chain joins TRBV30 and TRBJ2-7; 7 nucleotides line up with TRBD2. The germline gives CDR1 GTSNPN, CDR2 SVGIG (reference sequence). This CDR3 contains 13 residues. Losses at the gene ends were 6 bases for V and 3 bases for J; bases not matched to a gene: 8. The CDR3 nucleotides are TGTGCCTGCTCCAGCGGGAATAGCTACGAGCAGTACTTC. Translating it yields CACSSGNSYEQYF.

The V call is TRBV29-1, the J call TRBJ1-4, with D perhaps TRBD1 (5 bases). The length of the CDR3 is 12 residues. Trimming took 7 bases from V and 4 from J, leaving 10 bases between them. Germline V gives CDR1 SQVTM, CDR2 ANQGSEA. Here the CDR3 DNA reads TGCAGCGCGGGACGGCTTAATGAAAAACTGTTTTTT. Its protein is CSAGRLNEKLFF.

The CDR3 loop is CASSPPSGGTDLTRGYTF. In DNA, the CDR3 is TGTGCCAGCTCACCCCCGTCTGGGGGGACGGATTTGACTCGGGGCTACACCTTC. This chain uses TRBV18 with TRBJ1-2, with a possible D match to TRBD1 (5 bases). The CDR3 runs to 18 residues. Germline-derived CDR1 and CDR2 are KGHSH and LQKENI. V was cut by 3 bases and J by 8 bases, with 28 bases left in between.

The rearrangement links TRBV19 to TRBJ1-1; D not resolved. This CDR3 region has 13 residues. Per germline, CDR1 LNHDA and CDR2 SQIVND (reference sequence). V was cut by 6 bases and J by 5 bases, with 13 bases left in between. The chain's CDR3 is CASSTKLGTEAFF. The CDR3 bases are TGTGCCAGTAGCACTAAACTCGGGACTGAAGCTTTCTTT.

In its sample, this clone was seen a few times. The chain has TRBV6-8 and TRBJ2-3, with 7 bases lining up with TRBD2. After removal of 9 bases from V and 0 bases from J, the junction contained 6 bases not matched to a gene. The V gene's germline CDR1 is MNHGY and CDR2 SAAAGT. The CDR3 runs to 14 residues. CDR3 sequence (DNA): TGTGCCAGTTCTAGCGGAACTAGCACAGATACGCAGTATTTT. Protein product: CASSSGTSTDTQYF.

This chain uses TRBV19 with TRBJ2-7; D is undetermined. V was trimmed by 3 bases and J by 5 bases, leaving 11 bases between them. CDR3 length: 13 amino acids. Germline V gene data show CDR1 as LNHDA and CDR2 as SQIVND (reference sequence). The CDR3 nucleotides are TGTGCCAGTAGTATGGCGAACGTCCACGAGCAGTACTTC. Its translation: CASSMANVHEQYF.

The sample holds a few counts of this clone. The chain employs TRBV9 and TRBJ1-1; no clear D gene. The germline V gene has CDR1 SGDLS and CDR2 YYNGEE. V shed 5 bases and J shed 8 bases, with 13 bases lying between them. The CDR3 sequence is 12 residues long. The CDR3 here is CASSDAGNEAFF. CDR3 nucleotides: TGTGCCAGCAGTGATGCAGGCAACGAAGCTTTCTTT.

This clone appeared a few times. CDR3 sequence reads: CASSAGLAGVNEQFF. The CDR3 DNA sequence: TGTGCCAGCAGCGCGGGACTAGCGGGAGTCAATGAGCAGTTCTTC. The chain links TRBV11-3 to TRBJ2-1; 14 positions match TRBD2. V dropped 5 bases and J dropped 6; count of bases not matched to a gene: 3. Germline CDR1 and CDR2: SGHNT and YENEEA. This CDR3 contains 15 residues.

This chain joins TRBV5-1 and TRBJ1-1, with 10 bases identical to TRBD1. Trimming cost V 3 bases and J 7 bases; bases outside gene matches: 9. The germline CDR1 and CDR2 sequences are SGHRS and YFSETQ. The CDR3 has 15 amino acids. The CDR3 DNA reads as TGCGCCAGCAGCTGGACAGGGGGGGTCGACCATGAAGCTTTCTTT. This gives the protein CASSWTGGVDHEAFF.

This clone was counted between two and nine times. The rearrangement joins TRBV6-8 to TRBJ2-1, with 8 bases lining up with TRBD2. In germline, CDR1 is MNHGY, CDR2 SAAAGT. V lost 4 bases and J lost 7; bases outside the gene matches: 6. The CDR3 sequence is 14 residues long. The CDR3 sequence: CASSWGLVGNEQFF. As DNA, the CDR3 is TGTGCCAGCAGTTGGGGACTAGTTGGGAATGAGCAGTTCTTC.

In its sample, this clone was seen a few times. The chain uses TRBV9 and TRBJ1-4; no clear D gene. In germline, CDR1 is SGDLS, CDR2 YYNGEE. The CDR3 consists of 16 residues. Trimming cost V 1 base and J 7 bases, with 17 bases left between them. The CDR3 DNA reads as TGTGCCAGCAGCGTATCCCAAGGAGGGTCAGCTGAAAAACTGTTTTTT. Protein sequence: CASSVSQGGSAEKLFF. Complete variable domain (other parts from reference TRBV9 and TRBJ1-4): DSGVTQTPKHLITATGQRVTLRCSPRSGDLSVYWYQQSLDQGLQFLIQYYNGEERAKGNILERFSAQQFPDLHSELNLSSLELGDSALYFCASSVSQGGSAEKLFFGSGTQLSVL.

By frequency in the sample, this clone is medium-sized. V gene TRBV11-3 combines with J gene TRBJ2-1; TRBD2 agrees at 13 bases. The CDR3 contains 14 residues. Germline trimming cut 5 bases from V and 6 bases from J; bases unmatched to any gene: 1. CDR1 and CDR2 from the germline V gene are SGHNT and YENEEA. CDR3 coding DNA: TGTGCCAGCAGCAGGACTAGCGGGAGCAATGAGCAGTTCTTC. Translated, it gives CASSRTSGSNEQFF.

The CDR3 DNA reads TGTGCCAGCAGTGGGACAGGGGACACCGGGGAGCTGTTTTTT. Protein product: CASSGTGDTGELFF. V and J are TRBV6-8 and TRBJ2-2; TRBD1 aligns across 10 bases. The CDR3 length is 14 residues. CDR1 MNHGY and CDR2 SAAAGT come from the germline V gene. V shed 5 bases, J shed 3 bases, and the junction held 0 bases outside the gene matches.

This clone is deemed hyperexpanded (1% or more). This chain links TRBV6-8 with TRBJ1-1, with D possibly TRBD1 on 5 matching bases. CDR3 length: 16 amino acids. From germline, CDR1 is MNHGY and CDR2 SAAAGT. Between the trimmed V and J ends, which lost 1 base and 4 bases, there was a span of 16 bases. CDR3 bases: TGTGCCAGCAGTTACTTGCCCCCTGACAGAAGCACTGAAGCTTTCTTT. Residues: CASSYLPPDRSTEAFF.

The table lists this clone with a few counts. At one end, the junction sequence differs from germline, possibly due to a read error. This sequence joins TRBV6-8 and TRBJ2-1, with D perhaps being TRBD1 or TRBD2 (5 bases each). The CDR3 covers 13 residues. The germline V gene has CDR1 MNHGY and CDR2 SAAAGT. CDR3 protein: CAISRDSGNEQFF. For the CDR3, the DNA is TGTGCCATCAGTCGTGACAGCGGCAATGAGCAGTTCTTC.

This clone is large (0.1 to 1%) by share. The chain joins TRBV11-3 to TRBJ2-2; 12 bases are shared with TRBD2. This CDR3 is 18 amino acids long. With 5 bases clipped from V and 2 bases from J, the junction kept 9 bases outside the gene matches. Germline CDR1 SGHNT, CDR2 YENEEA. The CDR3 loop is CASSAQTSGGPNTGELFF. CDR3 nucleotides: TGTGCCAGCAGCGCCCAGACTAGCGGGGGACCTAACACCGGGGAGCTGTTTTTT.